These 31 T cell receptor beta chains were sequenced from one sample in a study of cytomegalovirus exposure and HLA in healthy donors. The PCR used 60 Vbeta and 13 Jbeta primers. The assay was immunoSEQ multiplex PCR, and TCRdb's table has in-frame clones only and misses some. The sample carries about 78,000 clones, roughly 72% recorded once. The material sequenced was PBMCs. These receptors all stem from a woman in her 40s in good health and CMV-seropositive.

The count of this clone is one. The rearrangement uses TRBV30 and TRBJ1-6; tentatively, D is TRBD1 (6 bases). Germline loops: CDR1 GTSNPN, CDR2 SVGIG (reference sequence). V lost 3 bases, J lost 9 bases, and 15 bases lay in between. CDR3 size: 14 residues. CDR3 loop: CAWRDTGRVSPLHF. CDR3 bases: TGTGCCTGGAGGGATACAGGGAGAGTTTCACCCCTCCACTTT.

This chain connects TRBV4-2 to TRBJ2-1, with 11 bases aligning to TRBD2. The CDR3 runs to 17 residues. CDR1 and CDR2 from the germline V gene are LGHNA and YNFKEQ. The V segment lost 3 bases and the J segment 6 bases; nucleotides outside the gene matches: 10. DNA for the CDR3: TGTGCCAGCAGCCAGGACGGTACTAGCGGGAGTTCCAATGAGCAGTTCTTC. Translating it yields CASSQDGTSGSSNEQFF.

In its sample, this clone is medium-sized. V is TRBV27 and J is TRBJ1-1; D perhaps matches TRBD1 (6 bases). The CDR3 runs 15 residues. Germline V gene data show CDR1 as MNHEY and CDR2 as SMNVEV (reference sequence). Deletions cut 6 bases from V and 4 bases from J, with 18 bases between. The CDR3 loop is CASRITGSGFTEAFF. CDR3 nucleotides: TGTGCCAGCAGGATAACAGGGAGTGGGTTCACTGAAGCTTTCTTT.

This clone was recorded only once. This chain links TRBV27 with TRBJ1-2, with TRBD1 matching 7 bases. Germline V lookup: CDR1 MNHEY, CDR2 SMNVEV (reference sequence). Trimming at V came to 3 bases and at J to 8 bases, leaving 6 bases not matched to a gene. The CDR3 spans 13 residues. The CDR3 DNA sequence: TGTGCCAGCAGTTTGAAGGGGGCGACCGGCTACACCTTC. This sequence encodes CASSLKGATGYTF.

The J gene is TRBJ2-5, the V gene TRBV6-1, with D possibly being TRBD1 (5 bases). The CDR3 covers 17 residues. V shed 3 bases and J shed 5 bases, with 22 bases lying between them. CDR1 and CDR2 (germline): MNHNS, SASEGT. CDR3 coding DNA: TGTGCCAGCAGTGACCCACAGGATAAGGGATACGACGAGACCCAGTACTTC. Amino acids: CASSDPQDKGYDETQYF.

This clone appeared once. This sequence joins TRBV27 and TRBJ2-7; D call uncertain. CDR1 MNHEY and CDR2 SMNVEV come from the germline V gene (reference sequence). CDR3 length: 13 amino acids. The V gene lost 3 bases and the J gene lost 4 bases, with 10 bases spanning the gap. CDR3 nucleotides: TGTGCCAGCAGTTTGGGCAGAAATTACGAGCAGTACTTC. Amino acids: CASSLGRNYEQYF.

The V gene is TRBV11-2, the J gene TRBJ1-1; a weak D match, TRBD1 (5 bases). Per germline, CDR1 SGHAT and CDR2 FQNNGV. Deletions cut 1 base from V and 0 bases from J, with 9 bases between. CDR3 length equals 15 residues. The CDR3 region is CASSLGGKVNTEAFF. In DNA form, the CDR3 reads TGTGCCAGCAGCTTAGGGGGCAAAGTGAACACTGAAGCTTTCTTT.

The chain has TRBV7-3 and TRBJ2-5, with TRBD2 identical over 7 bases. CDR3 size: 14 residues. CDR1 SGHTA and CDR2 FQGTGA come from the germline V gene. The V segment lost 2 bases and the J segment 2 bases; nucleotides outside the gene matches: 2. The CDR3 region is CASSLQGGQETQYF. DNA of the CDR3: TGTGCCAGCAGCTTACAGGGAGGGCAAGAGACCCAGTACTTC.

This clone came up once. This chain joins TRBV30 and TRBJ1-2; tentative D call: TRBD1 (5 bases). In germline, CDR1 is GTSNPN, CDR2 SVGIG (reference sequence). Trimming removed 5 bases from V and 8 bases from J, with 12 bases in between. This CDR3 contains 11 residues. Here the CDR3 reads CAWGRDGGYTF. The CDR3, as DNA: TGTGCCTGGGGCAGGGATGGCGGCTACACCTTC.

This chain links TRBV9 with TRBJ1-6, with 10 bases fitting TRBD1. V was pared by 2 bases and J by 10 bases, with 9 bases of the junction left unmatched. Germline V gene sequence: CDR1 SGDLS, CDR2 YYNGEE. The CDR3 spans 16 residues. The CDR3 region is CASSVTGGTGASPLHF. The CDR3 DNA follows: TGTGCCAGCAGCGTCACAGGCGGGACAGGGGCATCACCCCTCCACTTT.

This clone was counted a few times. The chain is built from TRBV6-5 and TRBJ2-7; unclear D gene. This CDR3 has 13 residues. CDR1 is MNHEY and CDR2 is SVGAGI in the germline V gene. Trimming left V 0 bases short and J 5 bases short, with 8 bases between. The CDR3 DNA is TGTGCCAGCAGTTACTCGTCGACAAACGAGCAGTACTTC. Translated, it gives CASSYSSTNEQYF.

The genes are TRBV19 and TRBJ1-2; 7 positions match TRBD1. Looked up from germline, CDR1 is LNHDA and CDR2 is SQIVND (reference sequence). This CDR3 comprises 15 residues. Trimming took 5 bases from V and 4 from J; bases not matched to a gene: 10. The CDR3 region is CASSARDRTFYGYTF. The CDR3 coding sequence is TGTGCCAGTAGTGCCCGGGACAGAACTTTCTATGGCTACACCTTC.

This clone showed up just a few times. The chain combines TRBV27 with TRBJ1-1; 10 positions agree with TRBD1. In germline, CDR1 is MNHEY, CDR2 SMNVEV (reference sequence). CDR3 length: 12 residues. Germline trimming cut 6 bases from V and 11 bases from J; bases unmatched to any gene: 6. CDR3 DNA sequence: TGTGCCAGCAGCCAGGACAGGGGGAGGGCTTTCTTT. Its translation is CASSQDRGRAFF.

This rearrangement joins TRBV9 to TRBJ2-1; D gene ambiguous. Germline V gene data show CDR1 as SGDLS and CDR2 as YYNGEE. The CDR3 has 14 residues. Trimming took off 4 bases at V and 3 bases at J, with 11 bases between the two ends. CDR3 in DNA: TGTGCCAGCAGCTCCAGTCCCGTCTACAATGAGCAGTTCTTC. This encodes CASSSSPVYNEQFF.

The sample holds a few counts of this clone. The gene calls are TRBV10-2 and TRBJ1-6; D not resolved. Between the trimmed V and J ends, which lost 3 bases and 6 bases, there was a span of 6 bases. The CDR3 loop spans 13 amino acids. Germline V gene sequence: CDR1 WSHSY, CDR2 SAAADI. CDR3: CASSDGVNSPLHF. The CDR3 nucleotides are TGCGCCAGCAGTGACGGGGTTAATTCACCCCTCCACTTT.

J is TRBJ2-2 and V is TRBV6-5, with D possibly being TRBD2 (6 bases). Trimming left V 0 bases short and J 0 bases short, with 8 bases between. CDR3 size: 16 residues. Germline CDR1 and CDR2: MNHEY and SVGAGI. In nucleotides, the CDR3 is TGTGCCAGCAGTTACTCGGGGGGTCCGAACACCGGGGAGCTGTTTTTT. Amino acids: CASSYSGGPNTGELFF.

This clone has a handful of counts. The CDR3 nucleotides are TGCGCCAGCAGCCCGGTACAGATCCCGTCCCCCTATGGCTACACCTTC. Translated, it gives CASSPVQIPSPYGYTF. The chain is built from TRBV4-3 and TRBJ1-2; D uncertain. V was shortened by 4 bases and J by 4 bases, with 19 bases between the two germline ends. The CDR3 spans 16 residues. Germline CDR1 and CDR2: LGHNA and YSLEER.

The CDR3 here is CASSYGGFSEETQYF. CDR3 sequence (DNA): TGTGCCAGCAGTTATGGGGGCTTTAGTGAAGAGACCCAGTACTTC. The chain recombines TRBV6-5 with TRBJ2-5; D is possibly TRBD1 (6 bases). V was clipped by 3 bases and J by 3 bases, with 14 bases between them. Germline CDR1 and CDR2: MNHEY and SVGAGI. The CDR3 sequence is 15 residues long.

The gene calls are TRBV29-1 and TRBJ2-3, with D maybe TRBD2 (5 bases). Trimming cost V 8 bases and J 4 bases, with 13 bases left between them. The germline V gene encodes CDR1 SQVTM and CDR2 ANQGSEA. The CDR3 is 12 residues long. The CDR3 region has the DNA TGCAGCCTAGAGGGAAGCGCAGATACGCAGTATTTT. Translation gives CSLEGSADTQYF.

This clone showed up just a few times. The chain carries TRBV5-4 and TRBJ2-1; D is undetermined. Trimming took 1 base from V and 10 from J, leaving 6 bases between them. This CDR3 has 11 residues. Per germline, CDR1 SGHNT and CDR2 YYREEE (reference sequence). CDR3 nucleotides: TGTGCCAGCAGCTTGTTAAGCGAGCAGTTCTTC. Translating it yields CASSLLSEQFF.

The gene calls are TRBV30 and TRBJ1-3; D gene uncertain. The V end lost 6 bases, the J end lost 4 bases, and 4 bases lay between the germline ends. Germline assignment: CDR1 GTSNPN and CDR2 SVGIG (reference sequence). CDR3 length: 10 amino acids. CDR3 in amino acids: CACRGNTIYF. The CDR3 DNA reads as TGTGCCTGCCGGGGAAACACCATATATTTT.

The table lists this clone with many counts. This chain joins TRBV19 and TRBJ1-1; 10 positions agree with TRBD1. The germline V gene encodes CDR1 LNHDA and CDR2 SQIVND (reference sequence). The V gene end was trimmed by 9 bases and the J gene end by 5 bases; junction bases not matched to a gene: 3. CDR3 size: 12 residues. CDR3: CASRDRGTEAFF. The CDR3 coding sequence is TGTGCCAGCCGGGACAGGGGTACTGAAGCTTTCTTT.

The V gene is TRBV9, the J gene TRBJ2-1; possible D gene TRBD2, 6 bases. CDR3 length: 15 amino acids. Trimming removed 0 bases at V and 6 bases at J, with 13 bases between. Germline CDR1 reads SGDLS; CDR2 reads YYNGEE. CDR3 sequence reads: CASSVEGRDSNEQFF. The CDR3 DNA reads as TGTGCCAGCAGCGTAGAAGGCCGGGACTCCAATGAGCAGTTCTTC.

The rearrangement links TRBV5-1 to TRBJ1-1; TRBD1 matches 7 bases. The V segment lost 0 bases and the J segment 5 bases; nucleotides outside the gene matches: 7. This CDR3 spans 15 amino acids. Germline CDR1 is SGHRS and CDR2 is YFSETQ. CDR3 region: CASSLAGGIQTEAFF. The CDR3 nucleotides read TGCGCCAGCAGCTTGGCAGGGGGAATTCAGACTGAAGCTTTCTTT. Drawing the rest from reference TRBV5-1 and TRBJ1-1, the complete variable domain is KAGVTQTPRYLIKTRGQQVTLSCSPISGHRSVSWYQQTPGQGLQFLFEYFSETQRNKGNFPGRFSGRQFSNSRSEMNVSTLELGDSALYLCASSLAGGIQTEAFFGQGTRLTVV.

The rearrangement links TRBV4-2 to TRBJ1-2, with 12 nucleotides matching TRBD1. The CDR3 is made up of 15 amino acids. The V segment lost 0 bases and the J segment 7 bases; nucleotides outside the gene matches: 3. In germline, CDR1 is LGHNA, CDR2 YNFKEQ. The CDR3 DNA follows: TGTGCCAGCAGCCAAGAGGGGACAGGGGGCCGTGGCTACACCTTC. Encoded protein: CASSQEGTGGRGYTF.

The rearrangement links TRBV18 to TRBJ2-3, with 10 bases matching TRBD2. V dropped 1 base and J dropped 0; count of bases not matched to a gene: 10. Germline-derived CDR1 and CDR2 are KGHSH and LQKENI. This CDR3 has 19 residues. CDR3 bases: TGTGCCAGCTCACCACGTTCACTAGCGGGATCCTCTAGCACAGATACGCAGTATTTT. Translating gives CASSPRSLAGSSSTDTQYF.

The V and J genes are TRBV30 and TRBJ1-2; 8 nucleotides match TRBD1. Germline values: CDR1 GTSNPN, CDR2 SVGIG (reference sequence). The CDR3 is made up of 14 amino acids. V was clipped by 2 bases and J by 5 bases; unmatched bases: 7. Here the CDR3 reads CAWSSWDRIYGYTF. CDR3 bases: TGTGCCTGGAGTTCCTGGGACAGGATTTATGGCTACACCTTC.

The rearrangement uses TRBV5-1 and TRBJ1-1; D unclear. Germline CDR1 and CDR2: SGHRS and YFSETQ. There are 14 residues in the CDR3. Trimming pared 6 bases from V and 1 base from J, leaving 13 bases between. DNA of the CDR3: TGCGCCAGCAACCGGGAACCCGGGAACACTGAAGCTTTCTTT. Amino acids: CASNREPGNTEAFF. The whole variable domain, remainder taken from reference TRBV5-1 and TRBJ1-1, is KAGVTQTPRYLIKTRGQQVTLSCSPISGHRSVSWYQQTPGQGLQFLFEYFSETQRNKGNFPGRFSGRQFSNSRSEMNVSTLELGDSALYLCASNREPGNTEAFFGQGTRLTVV.

V and J are TRBV28 and TRBJ2-3, with D possibly TRBD1 on 5 matching bases. The CDR3 runs 14 residues. The V gene's germline CDR1 is MDHEN and CDR2 SYDVKM. V was shortened by 2 bases and J by 3 bases, with 9 bases between the two germline ends. CDR3 coding DNA: TGTGCCAGCAGTTTAACAGGAGATACAGATACGCAGTATTTT. Its protein is CASSLTGDTDTQYF.

The table lists this clone with a count of one. The chain has TRBV18 and TRBJ1-2; 8 nucleotides line up with TRBD1. The CDR3 has 16 amino acids. Trimming at V came to 3 bases and at J to 2 bases, leaving 8 bases not matched to a gene. Germline V gene lookup returns CDR1 KGHSH and CDR2 LQKENI. CDR3 nucleotide sequence: TGTGCCAGCTCACCTCCTCTTAGGACAGGGAACTATGGCTACACCTTC. This sequence encodes CASSPPLRTGNYGYTF.

This chain joins TRBV12-2 and TRBJ2-7; no check of the table's D call, TRBD2, against the DNA was made. TRBV12-2 is a listed pseudogene. The CDR3 contains 14 residues. In DNA, the CDR3 is TGTGCAAGTCGCTACGGGACTACGTTTTACGAGCAGTACTTC. This codes for CASRYGTTFYEQYF.